The entry that follows covers one T cell receptor (beta chain) sequence. Trimming took 3 bases from V and 1 from J, leaving 12 bases between them. The CDR3 is 15 amino acids. CDR1 is SEHNR, CDR2 FQNEAQ, per germline (reference sequence). PCR involved 60 Vbeta and 13 Jbeta primers. Sequenced by immunoSEQ multiplex PCR; TCRdb stores in-frame clones only, minus some. The data include about 52,000 clones; the top ten clones carry about 12%. The sample belongs to a study of cytomegalovirus exposure and HLA in healthy donors. The chain joins TRBV7-9 to TRBJ2-5, with TRBD2 as a possible D gene (6 bases). Material: PBMCs. The source is a woman aged 55-69 years in good health and CMV-seropositive. CDR3 protein: CASSLGYGGQETQYF. CDR3 nucleotides: TGTGCCAGCAGCTTGGGATACGGGGGCCAAGAGACCCAGTACTTC.